This entry describes one T cell receptor (beta chain). Antigen unknown. The CDR3 end shows no conserved phenylalanine or tryptophan, and so a read error is likely. The DNA is left out, because the CDR3 cannot be placed on it with certainty; the CDR3 is given as TCRdb lists it. The data were obtained in a study of T cell responses to AZD1222 COVID-19 vaccine. General observations from the study: Of the AZD1222 recipients, only five to seven were seropositive at baseline. When two AZD1222 doses had been given, Spike-specific TCR breadth and depth rose.

The CDR3 length equals 13 residues, ends included. Germline values: CDR1 LGHDT, CDR2 YNNKEL (reference sequence). Clones were read by immunoSEQ multiplex PCR, and TCRdb kept only the in-frame ones, dropping some. Here the sample spans roughly 100,000 clones, approximately 88% being singletons. The chain recombines TRBV3-1 (or the pseudogene TRBV3-2) with TRBJ2-7; the table names TRBD2, a call not compared with the DNA. Source: peripheral blood, taken on day 0 of AZD1222 vaccination. The clonotype was recovered from an adult in good health. The CDR3 loop reads CASSQGLAGAQAI.